Each of the 28 T cell receptor beta chains below was sequenced from the same sample in a study of blood T cell repertoires in COVID-19 (dated by TCRdb to the early 2020s). The library was obtained by the immunoSEQ multiplex PCR assay. TCRdb holds this immuneACCESS table with in-frame rearrangements only. Some clones are missing; in checked studies, unresolved V genes explain under half, and the rest has no known cause. The sample table lists roughly 180,000 clones, roughly 80% of them with a count of one. The ten biggest clones cover about 6% of the sample. Sequenced sample: PBMCs or T cells enriched from blood (not recorded which). Receptors were obtained from a woman in her 40s with acute COVID-19.

V is TRBV19 and J is TRBJ1-2; D is uncertain. Between the trimmed V and J ends, which lost 3 bases and 2 bases, there was a span of 7 bases. The germline V gene encodes CDR1 LNHDA and CDR2 SQIVND (reference sequence). This CDR3 comprises 13 residues. In DNA, the CDR3 is TGTGCCAGTAGTATCGGGAGCAACTATGGCTACACCTTC. The encoded protein is CASSIGSNYGYTF.

The V and J genes are TRBV11-2 and TRBJ1-6; 7 nucleotides agree with TRBD1. Germline V lookup: CDR1 SGHAT, CDR2 FQNNGV. V lost 3 bases and J lost 7; bases outside the gene matches: 9. The CDR3 is 16 amino acids. CDR3 sequence: CASSFSSGQFNSPLHF. The DNA of the CDR3 is TGTGCCAGCAGCTTCTCTTCGGGACAGTTCAATTCACCCCTCCACTTT.

This rearrangement joins TRBV5-4 to TRBJ2-7, with 7 bases lining up with TRBD2. V was clipped by 1 base and J by 6 bases; unmatched bases: 7. Germline CDR1 and CDR2: SGHNT and YYREEE (reference sequence). The CDR3 covers 14 residues. The chain's CDR3 is CASSLRGGPSEQYV. The DNA for the CDR3 is TGTGCCAGCAGCTTGCGGGGAGGGCCGTCCGAGCAGTACGTC.

V gene TRBV5-1 combines with J gene TRBJ2-5; 7 bases are shared with TRBD1. CDR1 and CDR2 from the germline V gene are SGHRS and YFSETQ. Trimming removed 4 bases from V and 1 base from J; junction bases left unmatched: 4. The CDR3 extends over 14 amino acids. CDR3 in DNA: TGCGCCAGCAGCGAGGGACAGCCCCAAGAGACCCAGTACTTC. Translation: CASSEGQPQETQYF.

The chain combines TRBV27 with TRBJ1-6; possible D gene TRBD1, 5 bases. The CDR3 totals 14 residues. Germline CDR1 and CDR2: MNHEY and SMNVEV (reference sequence). The ends were cut back, 3 bases at V and 6 bases at J, with 9 bases in the middle. The CDR3 DNA follows: TGTGCCAGCAGTTTCAGGGCCGCTAATTCACCCCTCCACTTT. Its protein is CASSFRAANSPLHF.

This clone was observed a few times. This chain joins TRBV7-8 and TRBJ2-1; D may be TRBD2 (6 bases). The germline CDR1 and CDR2 sequences are SGHVS and FQNEAQ. The CDR3 is 16 amino acids. V lost 2 bases and J 2 bases, leaving 13 bases between the germline ends. The DNA for the CDR3 is TGTGCCAGCAGCTTAATACAAGCGGGCCCCTACAATGAGCAGTTCTTC. Translation gives CASSLIQAGPYNEQFF.

The CDR3 region has the DNA TGTGCCAGCAGTTCCGGACAGGGGTTAAACATTCAGTACTTC. It specifies CASSSGQGLNIQYF. The chain links TRBV28 to TRBJ2-4; the match to TRBD1 covers 9 bases. Trimming removed 4 bases from V and 6 bases from J; junction bases left unmatched: 4. The CDR3 covers 14 residues. The germline gives CDR1 MDHEN, CDR2 SYDVKM.

CDR3 in amino acids: CATSLGQGAADTQYF. CDR3 DNA: TGTGCCACCAGCTTGGGACAGGGGGCTGCAGATACGCAGTATTTT. The chain couples TRBV15 to TRBJ2-3; 12 positions match TRBD1. Germline CDR1 LNHNV, CDR2 YYDKDF (reference sequence). J lost 4 bases, V lost 5 bases, and 4 bases had no gene match. The length of the CDR3 is 15 residues.

The rearrangement joins TRBV3-1 (or the pseudogene TRBV3-2) to TRBJ1-1; no clear D gene. V was clipped by 5 bases and J by 6 bases, with 10 bases between them. The V gene's germline CDR1 is LGHDT and CDR2 YNNKEL (reference sequence). The length of the CDR3 is 12 residues. The CDR3 DNA is TGTGCCAGCAGCGATACCGTAGCTGAAGCTTTCTTT. Its translation: CASSDTVAEAFF.

The chain is built from TRBV9 and TRBJ1-2; no clear D. The V end was cut by 3 bases, the J end by 6 bases, with 9 bases between. There are 12 residues in the CDR3. From germline, CDR1 is SGDLS and CDR2 YYNGEE. CDR3 amino acids: CASSATRDGYTF. The CDR3 DNA sequence: TGTGCCAGCAGCGCGACGAGGGATGGCTACACCTTC.

The chain uses TRBV7-2 and TRBJ2-7, with 9 nucleotides matching TRBD2. Losses at the gene ends were 5 bases for V and 2 bases for J; bases not matched to a gene: 4. Per germline, CDR1 SGHTA and CDR2 FQGNSA. This CDR3 region has 14 residues. The CDR3 region is CASSQLAGPYEQYF. In nucleotides, the CDR3 is TGTGCCAGCAGCCAACTAGCGGGCCCCTACGAGCAGTACTTC.

In its sample, this clone was seen once. This chain joins TRBV11-2 and TRBJ1-1; 10 positions agree with TRBD1. This CDR3 has 14 amino acids. The V and J ends lost 8 bases and 5 bases, in that order; junction bases with no gene match: 8. Germline loops: CDR1 SGHAT, CDR2 FQNNGV. The CDR3 coding sequence is TGTGCCAGCGGCGACAGGGGGCTGAGTACTGAAGCTTTCTTT. This sequence encodes CASGDRGLSTEAFF.

The chain is built from TRBV4-2 and TRBJ2-3; D perhaps matches TRBD2 (6 bases). The CDR3 consists of 16 residues. The ends were cut back, 0 bases at V and 8 bases at J, with 18 bases in the middle. Germline V gene data show CDR1 as LGHNA and CDR2 as YNFKEQ. The CDR3 loop is CASSQDEGLLGGTQYF. The CDR3 coding sequence is TGTGCCAGCAGCCAAGATGAAGGACTCCTGGGGGGTACGCAGTATTTT.

The V and J genes are TRBV5-1 and TRBJ2-3; 9 bases agree with TRBD1. Looked up from germline, CDR1 is SGHRS and CDR2 is YFSETQ. The ends lost 1 base at V and 0 bases at J; junction bases unmatched: 3. CDR3 size: 16 residues. CDR3 residues: CASSLRTGASTDTQYF. Written as DNA, the CDR3 is TGCGCCAGCAGCTTGCGGACAGGGGCTAGCACAGATACGCAGTATTTT. Full variable domain (rest looked up from reference TRBV5-1 and TRBJ2-3): KAGVTQTPRYLIKTRGQQVTLSCSPISGHRSVSWYQQTPGQGLQFLFEYFSETQRNKGNFPGRFSGRQFSNSRSEMNVSTLELGDSALYLCASSLRTGASTDTQYFGPGTRLTVL.

J is TRBJ1-6 and V is TRBV4-1; TRBD1 matches at 7 bases. After removal of 4 bases from V and 4 bases from J, the junction contained 7 bases not matched to a gene. Germline values: CDR1 MGHRA, CDR2 YSYEKL. CDR3 length: 16 amino acids. CDR3: CASSPGGDRYNSPLHF. DNA of the CDR3: TGCGCCAGCAGCCCCGGGGGGGACAGATATAATTCACCCCTCCACTTT.

V is TRBV18 and J is TRBJ2-1, with 7 positions matching TRBD1. Germline lookup yields CDR1 KGHSH and CDR2 LQKENI. The CDR3 extends over 14 amino acids. After removal of 2 bases from V and 7 bases from J, the junction contained 5 bases not matched to a gene. The CDR3 DNA follows: TGTGCCAGCTCACCAGCGACAGGGATGAATGAGCAGTTCTTC. Residues: CASSPATGMNEQFF.

The chain couples TRBV9 to TRBJ2-2, with 7 bases that match TRBD2. The CDR3 totals 17 residues. Germline-derived CDR1 and CDR2 are SGDLS and YYNGEE. With V trimmed by 4 bases and J by 0 bases, 9 bases remained unmatched. CDR3 region: CASSSTPAGANTGELFF. The CDR3 nucleotides read TGTGCCAGCAGCTCAACTCCCGCGGGAGCGAACACCGGGGAGCTGTTTTTT.

This clone has only one observation. This chain uses TRBV9 with TRBJ2-2; 7 nucleotides line up with TRBD2. Germline V CDR1 and CDR2: SGDLS, YYNGEE. CDR3 size: 15 residues. The junction had 9 bases not matched to a gene; V was cut back by 4 bases and J by 6 bases. CDR3 amino acids: CASSPHGGSPGELFF. In DNA, the CDR3 is TGTGCCAGCAGCCCGCACGGCGGGAGCCCCGGGGAGCTGTTTTTT.

The J gene is TRBJ2-5, the V gene TRBV5-6; 8 bases match TRBD1. Per germline, CDR1 SGHDT and CDR2 YYEEEE. The J segment lost 5 bases and the V segment lost 0 bases, leaving 12 bases of the junction unmatched. The CDR3 consists of 17 residues. CDR3 sequence (DNA): TGTGCCAGCAGCTTGGTGGCAGGGGGCTCCCGGGGGGAGACCCAGTACTTC. It translates to CASSLVAGGSRGETQYF.

The V gene is TRBV2, the J gene TRBJ2-3, with 13 bases fitting TRBD2. Germline CDR1 SNHLY, CDR2 FYNNEI. This CDR3 spans 15 amino acids. Trimming removed 8 bases from V and 6 bases from J; junction bases left unmatched: 8. As DNA, the CDR3 is TGTGCCAGCGCTGGGGGACTAGCGGGATCCGATACGCAGTATTTT. Translation: CASAGGLAGSDTQYF.

This clone was detected only once. The chain has TRBV5-6 and TRBJ2-7; D possibly corresponds to TRBD2 (5 bases). The CDR3 is made up of 14 amino acids. With 3 bases removed from V and 2 bases from J, the gap between germline ends came to 12 bases. Germline V CDR1 and CDR2: SGHDT, YYEEEE. The CDR3 DNA reads TGTGCCAGCAGCTATGGTAGCGCCGCCTACGAGCAGTACGTC. This gives the protein CASSYGSAAYEQYV.

This clone was seen a few times. This chain connects TRBV6-1 to TRBJ1-5, with unresolved D. This CDR3 spans 13 amino acids. V was pared by 2 bases and J by 5 bases, with 7 bases between. CDR1 is MNHNS, CDR2 SASEGT, per germline. The CDR3: CASSELRDQPQHF. The CDR3, as DNA: TGTGCCAGCAGTGAACTGAGGGATCAGCCCCAGCATTTT.

The chain has TRBV5-4 and TRBJ1-5; 8 nucleotides align to TRBD1. Germline trimming cut 4 bases from V and 1 base from J; bases unmatched to any gene: 4. Germline V lookup: CDR1 SGHNT, CDR2 YYREEE (reference sequence). The CDR3 has 15 amino acids. Written as DNA, the CDR3 is TGTGCCAGCAGCCAGACAGGGGAGAGCAATCAGCCCCAGCATTTT. Its protein product is CASSQTGESNQPQHF.

The chain combines TRBV5-4 with TRBJ1-1; D may be TRBD1 (6 bases). V lost 0 bases, J lost 0 bases, and 12 bases lay in between. The germline V gene encodes CDR1 SGHNT and CDR2 YYREEE (reference sequence). This CDR3 comprises 16 residues. In DNA form, the CDR3 reads TGTGCCAGCAGCTTGGATAACAGGGCCGTGAACACTGAAGCTTTCTTT. Translating gives CASSLDNRAVNTEAFF.

The genes are TRBV24-1 and TRBJ2-7; D is possibly TRBD1 (6 bases). The CDR3 is 12 amino acids. Looked up from germline, CDR1 is KGHDR and CDR2 is SFDVKD. V gave up 8 bases and J gave up 2 bases, with 9 bases separating them. CDR3 loop: CATTGAPYEQYF. CDR3 sequence (DNA): TGTGCCACCACAGGGGCCCCCTACGAGCAGTACTTC.

This clone was detected only a few times. The chain carries TRBV28 and TRBJ1-1, with D unresolved. Trimming stripped 4 bases from V and 11 bases from J, with 14 bases between. The CDR3 loop spans 12 amino acids. CDR1 is MDHEN, CDR2 SYDVKM, per germline. CDR3 in DNA: TGTGCCAGCAGTTCAGGCCACGGTCGGGCTTTCTTT. Protein product: CASSSGHGRAFF.

The chain recombines TRBV6-5 with TRBJ2-1, with 7 bases identical to TRBD2. The junction had 6 bases not matched to a gene; V was cut back by 6 bases and J by 13 bases. CDR1 and CDR2 from the germline V gene are MNHEY and SVGAGI. The CDR3 runs to 11 residues. The CDR3 region has the DNA TGTGCCAGCAGCCCCGGGACTAAACAGTTCTTC. Amino acid sequence: CASSPGTKQFF.

The chain employs TRBV7-6 and TRBJ2-1; D unresolved. This CDR3 region has 15 residues. Trimming removed 3 bases at V and 6 bases at J, with 15 bases between. Germline CDR1 SGHVS, CDR2 FNYEAQ. CDR3 bases: TGTGCCAGCAGCTTCCTCACAGAGCCAAGCAATGAGCAGTTCTTC. Encoded protein: CASSFLTEPSNEQFF.